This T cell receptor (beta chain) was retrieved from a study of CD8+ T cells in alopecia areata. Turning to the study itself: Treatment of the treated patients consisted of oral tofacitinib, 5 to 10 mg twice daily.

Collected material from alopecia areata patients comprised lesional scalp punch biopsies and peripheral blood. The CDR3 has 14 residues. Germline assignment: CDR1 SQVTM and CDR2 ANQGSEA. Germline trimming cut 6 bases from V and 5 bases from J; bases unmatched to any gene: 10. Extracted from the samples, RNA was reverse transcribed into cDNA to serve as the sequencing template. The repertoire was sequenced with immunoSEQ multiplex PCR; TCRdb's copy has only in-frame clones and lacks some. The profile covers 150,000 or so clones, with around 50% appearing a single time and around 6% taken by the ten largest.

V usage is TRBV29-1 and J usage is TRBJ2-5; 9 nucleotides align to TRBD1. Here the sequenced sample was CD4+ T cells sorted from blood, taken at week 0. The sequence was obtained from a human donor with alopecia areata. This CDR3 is CSVAEQGARETQYF. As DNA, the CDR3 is TGCAGCGTCGCGGAACAGGGGGCGCGGGAGACCCAGTACTTC.